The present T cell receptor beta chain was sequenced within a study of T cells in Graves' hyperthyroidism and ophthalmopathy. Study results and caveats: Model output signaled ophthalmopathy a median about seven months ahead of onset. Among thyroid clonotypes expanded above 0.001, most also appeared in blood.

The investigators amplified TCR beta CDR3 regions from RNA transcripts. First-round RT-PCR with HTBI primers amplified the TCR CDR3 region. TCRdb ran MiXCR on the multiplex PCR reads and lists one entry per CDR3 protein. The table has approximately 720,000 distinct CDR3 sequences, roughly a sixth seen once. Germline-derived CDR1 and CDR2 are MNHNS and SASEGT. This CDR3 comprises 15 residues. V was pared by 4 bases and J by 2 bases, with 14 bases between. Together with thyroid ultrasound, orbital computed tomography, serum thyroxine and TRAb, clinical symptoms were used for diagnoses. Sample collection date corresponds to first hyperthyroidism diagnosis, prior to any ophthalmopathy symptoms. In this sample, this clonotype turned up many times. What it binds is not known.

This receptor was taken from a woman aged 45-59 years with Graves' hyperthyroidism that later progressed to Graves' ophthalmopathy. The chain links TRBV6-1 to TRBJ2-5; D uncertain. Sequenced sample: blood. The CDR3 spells CASSGPPARQETQYF. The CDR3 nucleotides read TGTGCCAGCAGTGGCCCTCCGGCCAGGCAAGAGACCCAGTACTTC.